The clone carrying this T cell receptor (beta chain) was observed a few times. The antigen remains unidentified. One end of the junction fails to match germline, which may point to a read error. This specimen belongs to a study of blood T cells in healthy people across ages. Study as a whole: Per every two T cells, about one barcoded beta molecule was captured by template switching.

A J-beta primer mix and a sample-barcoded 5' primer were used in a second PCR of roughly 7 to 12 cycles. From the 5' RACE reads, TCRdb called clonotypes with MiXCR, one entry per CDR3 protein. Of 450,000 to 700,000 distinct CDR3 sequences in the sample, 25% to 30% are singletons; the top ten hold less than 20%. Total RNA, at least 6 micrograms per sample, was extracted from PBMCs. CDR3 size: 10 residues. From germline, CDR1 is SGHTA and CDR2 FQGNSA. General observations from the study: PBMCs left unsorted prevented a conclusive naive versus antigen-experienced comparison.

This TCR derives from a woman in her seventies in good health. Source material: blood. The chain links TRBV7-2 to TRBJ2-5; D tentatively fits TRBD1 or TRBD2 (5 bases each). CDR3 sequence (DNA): TGTGCCAGCCCCGGGGCAGGGATGTTCTTC. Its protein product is CASPGAGMFF.